This T cell receptor (beta chain) was sequenced for a study of shared clonotypes between healthy human individuals. This CDR3 contains 12 residues. Germline CDR1 is SGHAT and CDR2 is FQNNGV. The V end lost 3 bases, the J end lost 7 bases, and 7 bases lay between the germline ends. Clones were sequenced by immunoSEQ multiplex PCR, and TCRdb holds only the in-frame ones, with some missing. This table holds approximately 2,000,000 clones, around 93% found once. This clone was detected a few times. The sample has other DNA sequences that encode this CDR3 too. CD45RO-negative cells were positively selected for CCR7, leaving out terminally differentiated effector memory CD45RA+ cells. None of the donors, who were healthy HIV-negative adults, had recently had acute infections or vaccinations.

Sequencing was carried out using naive CD8+ T cells from PBMCs. The rearrangement links TRBV11-2 to TRBJ1-5; D ambiguous. The receptor was isolated from a man younger than 35 in good health. Some clones in this sample may be carry-over from other donors' samples. Written as DNA, the CDR3 is TGTGCCAGCAGCTTGGGCGGACAGCCCCAGCATTTT. It specifies CASSLGGQPQHF.